These 29 T cell receptor beta chains originate from one sample sequenced in a study of blood T cells in healthy people across ages. The use of a sample-barcoded 5' primer and a J-beta primer mix characterized a second PCR of roughly 6 to 11 cycles. TCRdb ran MiXCR on the 5' RACE reads and lists one entry per CDR3 protein. The table shows 600,000 to 900,000 distinct CDR3 sequences, with roughly 24% occurring only once. These data were likewise used in another study, on T cells of mothers and their children.

The sample was blood. The receptors here all came from a boy aged 5-17 years in good health.

J is TRBJ2-5 and V is TRBV5-6, with D possibly matching TRBD1 (5 bases). The CDR3 is made up of 15 amino acids. The germline V gene has CDR1 SGHDT and CDR2 YYEEEE. V gave up 2 bases and J gave up 4 bases, with 15 bases separating them. CDR3 sequence: CASSFVRVTGETQYF. CDR3 coding DNA: TGTGCCAGCAGCTTCGTTAGGGTTACAGGAGAGACCCAGTACTTC.

This sequence joins TRBV12-3 or TRBV12-4 and TRBJ2-1, with 9 nucleotides matching TRBD2. This CDR3 has 17 residues. V gave up 6 bases and J gave up 1 base; unmatched junction bases: 10. CDR3 nucleotides: TGTGCCAGCAGGGAAGGGGGTAGCGGGGGTTCCTACAATGAGCAGTTCTTC. Protein product: CASREGGSGGSYNEQFF.

To note about this clonotype: Relative to the germline gene, one junction end is altered; a read error may explain this. The chain uses TRBV9 and TRBJ1-1, with 7 bases identical to TRBD1. The germline CDR1 and CDR2 sequences are SGDLS and YYNGEE. The length of the CDR3 is 16 residues. The CDR3 coding sequence is TGTGCCAGCAGCGTCGATTCCGGGACAGTGAACACTGAAGCTCTCTTT. Protein sequence: CASSVDSGTVNTEALF.

With respect to this clonotype: One end of the junction does not line up with germline, which may come from a read error. The rearrangement joins TRBV6-5 to TRBJ2-3; possibly TRBD1 or TRBD2 for D (5 bases each). There are 15 residues in the CDR3. Per germline, CDR1 MNHEY and CDR2 SVGAGI. This chain's CDR3 is CAGSLTAGVFDTQYF. CDR3 in DNA: TGTGCCGGCAGCCTGACAGCCGGGGTTTTTGATACGCAGTATTTT.

This clonotype was found a few times. The rearrangement links TRBV3-1 to TRBJ2-5; D gene ambiguous. TRBJ2-7 explains the end of the DNA better; the J call may be wrong. This CDR3 is 13 amino acids long. The germline CDR1 and CDR2 sequences are LGHDT and YNNKEL (reference sequence). In nucleotides, the CDR3 is TGTGCCAGCAGCCAACTTGCAAGATACGAGCAGTACTTC. Protein: CASSQLARYEQYF.

This clonotype was seen more than once but under ten times. This chain uses TRBV7-2 with TRBJ2-5; TRBD1 or TRBD2 may be the D gene (5 bases each). CDR1 is SGHTA, CDR2 FQGNSA, per germline. Trimming pared 5 bases from V and 5 bases from J, leaving 24 bases between. The CDR3 covers 17 residues. This CDR3 is CASSPFGGRELGETQYF. In DNA, the CDR3 is TGTGCCAGCAGCCCCTTTGGAGGCAGGGAGTTAGGGGAGACCCAGTACTTC.

This clonotype was recorded a few times. The gene calls are TRBV20-1 and TRBJ2-3; possibly TRBD2 for D (6 bases). The CDR3 is 13 residues long. Germline loops: CDR1 DFQATT, CDR2 SNEGSKA (reference sequence). Trimming shortened V by 4 bases and J by 2 bases, and 10 bases separated the two germline ends. DNA of the CDR3: TGCAGTGCTACTAGCGTTAACACAGATACGCAGTATTTT. Its translation is CSATSVNTDTQYF.

This clonotype was seen more than once but under ten times. The rearrangement joins TRBV12-3 or TRBV12-4 to TRBJ2-1; 8 bases agree with TRBD2. With V trimmed by 6 bases and J by 1 base, 5 bases remained unmatched. The CDR3 extends over 15 amino acids. The CDR3 DNA is TGTGCCAGCAGCAAACGGGAGGGTTCCTACAATGAGCAGTTCTTC. Translating gives CASSKREGSYNEQFF.

This chain uses TRBV7-3 with TRBJ1-1, with a weak D call TRBD1 (6 bases). Germline CDR1 is SGHTA and CDR2 is FQGTGA. The CDR3 has 15 residues. V was trimmed by 3 bases and J by 2 bases, leaving 13 bases between them. CDR3 sequence reads: CASSLAGTFNTEAFF. The CDR3 DNA sequence: TGTGCCAGCAGCTTGGCCGGGACATTTAACACTGAAGCTTTCTTT.

CDR3 region: CASTSGGDTQYF. The CDR3 DNA reads TGTGCCAGCACTAGCGGGGGGGATACGCAGTATTTT. The chain combines TRBV6-5 with TRBJ2-3, with 11 bases lining up with TRBD2. Trimming took 7 bases from V and 6 from J; bases not matched to a gene: 0. In germline, CDR1 is MNHEY, CDR2 SVGAGI. CDR3 size: 12 residues.

This chain connects TRBV24-1 to TRBJ1-2, with a tentative D call TRBD1 (6 bases). Germline V gene data show CDR1 as KGHDR and CDR2 as SFDVKD. Trimming cost V 3 bases and J 4 bases, with 11 bases left between them. The CDR3 is 14 amino acids. CDR3 region: CATSDGGGLYGYTF. The CDR3 DNA follows: TGTGCCACCAGTGATGGGGGGGGCCTCTATGGCTACACCTTC.

This sequence joins TRBV7-8 and TRBJ1-3; D gene ambiguous. The V end was cut by 7 bases, the J end by 0 bases, with 10 bases between. The length of the CDR3 is 14 residues. From germline, CDR1 is SGHVS and CDR2 FQNEAQ. The CDR3 sequence is CASTESTSGNTIYF. The CDR3 region has the DNA TGTGCCAGCACCGAATCTACCTCTGGAAACACCATATATTTT.

This clonotype was seen a handful of times. This rearrangement joins TRBV5-1 to TRBJ2-5; 10 positions match TRBD2. This CDR3 contains 16 residues. Germline V gene data show CDR1 as SGHRS and CDR2 as YFSETQ. V lost 2 bases to trimming and J lost 4 bases; unmatched junction nucleotides: 8. CDR3 sequence (DNA): TGCGCCAGCAGCTTCGGACTAGCGGCGGTAGGAGAGACCCAGTACTTC. Translated, it gives CASSFGLAAVGETQYF.

This clonotype came up a few times. The gene calls are TRBV25-1 and TRBJ1-2; the D gene is possibly TRBD1 (6 bases). Germline CDR1 MGHDK, CDR2 SYGVNS. Trimming stripped 2 bases from V and 5 bases from J, with 12 bases between. This CDR3 is built from 14 residues. CDR3 coding DNA: TGTGCCAGCAGTGAAGGGGTACAGGGTTATGGCTACACCTTC. This translates into CASSEGVQGYGYTF.

This clonotype was seen a handful of times. The chain employs TRBV24-1 and TRBJ2-5, with D possibly being TRBD1 or TRBD2 (5 bases each). Germline CDR1 is KGHDR and CDR2 is SFDVKD. This CDR3 spans 17 amino acids. V lost 0 bases and J lost 4, with 17 bases in between. CDR3 region: CATSDLGGEGVRETQYF. CDR3 nucleotide sequence: TGTGCCACCAGTGATTTGGGGGGAGAGGGAGTACGAGAGACCCAGTACTTC.

This clonotype has more than one count but fewer than ten. The chain carries TRBV29-1 and TRBJ1-4; TRBD1 agrees at 8 bases. CDR3 length equals 11 residues. Germline V gene lookup returns CDR1 SQVTM and CDR2 ANQGSEA. The V and J ends lost 7 bases and 10 bases, in that order; junction bases with no gene match: 5. CDR3 loop: CSGWTGRKLFF. The CDR3 DNA sequence: TGCAGCGGATGGACAGGGAGAAAACTGTTTTTT. Using reference TRBV29-1 and TRBJ1-4 for the parts outside the CDR3, the full variable domain is SAVISQKPSRDICQRGTSLTIQCQVDSQVTMMFWYRQQPGQSLTLIATANQGSEATYESGFVIDKFPISRPNLTFSTLTVSNMSPEDSSIYLCSGWTGRKLFFGSGTQLSVL.

This clonotype was counted a few times. The junction does not match germline at one end; this may be a read error. The V call is TRBV2, the J call TRBJ2-4; no firm D call. Germline CDR1 and CDR2: SNHLY and FYNNEI. This CDR3 is 15 amino acids long. Here the CDR3 reads CASRRTGIPGRFTDF. Written as DNA, the CDR3 is TGTGCCAGCAGACGAACCGGAATTCCCGGCCGATTTACGGACTTC.

V is TRBV28 and J is TRBJ2-3; D may match TRBD1 or TRBD2 (5 bases each). V lost 4 bases and J lost 2, with 19 bases in between. Looked up from germline, CDR1 is MDHEN and CDR2 is SYDVKM. This CDR3 spans 17 amino acids. CDR3 sequence reads: CASSSVLRDGTTDTQYF. The CDR3, as DNA: TGTGCCAGCAGTTCGGTTCTTCGTGACGGGACCACAGATACGCAGTATTTT.

A remark on this clonotype: The germline gene is not matched at one end of the junction; a read error may be the cause. The gene calls are TRBV5-1 and TRBJ2-2, with D perhaps assigned TRBD1 or TRBD2 (5 bases each). Germline V gene data show CDR1 as SGHRS and CDR2 as YFSETQ. This CDR3 has 13 residues. CDR3 loop: CASTRENTRELFF. DNA of the CDR3: TGCGCCAGCACCAGGGAGAACACCAGGGAGCTGTTTTTT.

This clonotype was detected ten times or more. The chain joins TRBV5-6 to TRBJ2-7; D may match TRBD1 or TRBD2 (6 bases each). There are 14 residues in the CDR3. The V end lost 4 bases, the J end lost 1 base, and 12 bases lay between the germline ends. CDR1 is SGHDT and CDR2 is YYEEEE in the germline V gene. CDR3 protein: CASSRRGLSYEQYF. The CDR3 coding sequence is TGTGCCAGCAGCCGTCGGGGGCTATCCTACGAGCAGTACTTC. Complete variable domain (other parts from reference TRBV5-6 and TRBJ2-7): DAGVTQSPTHLIKTRGQQVTLRCSPKSGHDTVSWYQQALGQGPQFIFQYYEEEERQRGNFPDRFSGHQFPNYSSELNVNALLLGDSALYLCASSRRGLSYEQYFGPGTRLTVT.

This clonotype has more than one count but fewer than ten. This chain joins TRBV12-3 or TRBV12-4 and TRBJ2-3; no clear D. The CDR3 sequence is 14 residues long. V gave up 2 bases and J gave up 4 bases, with 10 bases separating them. The CDR3 DNA is TGTGCCAGCAGTTTAACGGCCCCCCCAGATACGCAGTATTTT. Protein sequence: CASSLTAPPDTQYF.

The rearrangement links TRBV4-1 to TRBJ2-7; TRBD2 matches at 8 bases. From germline, CDR1 is MGHRA and CDR2 YSYEKL. The CDR3 has 15 residues. V lost 1 base, J lost 2 bases, and 4 bases stayed unmatched. CDR3 coding DNA: TGCGCCAGCAGCCAAGCAGCGGGGGCCACCTACGAGCAGTACTTC. Its translation: CASSQAAGATYEQYF.

This clonotype has ten or more counts. V gene TRBV27 combines with J gene TRBJ2-2; tentatively, D is TRBD1 (6 bases). The V end lost 5 bases, the J end lost 5 bases, and 15 bases lay between the germline ends. Germline-derived CDR1 and CDR2 are MNHEY and SMNVEV (reference sequence). The CDR3 is made up of 15 amino acids. The chain's CDR3 is CASSPPGHTTGELFF. The CDR3 DNA is TGTGCCAGCAGTCCCCCGGGACACACGACCGGGGAGCTGTTTTTT.

This chain links TRBV20-1 with TRBJ2-5; D may be TRBD1 or TRBD2 (5 bases each). Trimming pared 7 bases from V and 8 bases from J, leaving 26 bases between. The CDR3 consists of 15 residues. CDR1 and CDR2 (germline): DFQATT, SNEGSKA (reference sequence). The chain's CDR3 is CSGAGTGRTGSTQYF. CDR3 nucleotide sequence: TGCAGTGGAGCAGGCACAGGCCGAACGGGAAGTACCCAGTACTTC.

J is TRBJ1-5 and V is TRBV20-1, with 10 bases identical to TRBD1. The junction had 4 bases not matched to a gene; V was cut back by 3 bases and J by 5 bases. Germline loops: CDR1 DFQATT, CDR2 SNEGSKA (reference sequence). The CDR3 is 14 residues long. The DNA for the CDR3 is TGCAGTGCTAGTTCCGGGACAGGGGATCAGCCCCAGCATTTT. Protein product: CSASSGTGDQPQHF.

This clonotype was picked up a small number of times. The chain has TRBV20-1 and TRBJ2-1; 12 bases agree with TRBD2. Per the germline V gene, CDR1 is DFQATT and CDR2 is SNEGSKA (reference sequence). With 6 bases clipped from V and 0 bases from J, the junction kept 9 bases outside the gene matches. The CDR3 loop spans 17 amino acids. CDR3 nucleotides: TGCAGTGCAACCGGGACTAGCGGGCTGAGCTCCTACAATGAGCAGTTCTTC. Protein sequence: CSATGTSGLSSYNEQFF.

The chain uses TRBV20-1 and TRBJ2-5; TRBD1 might be the D (7 bases). Near its end, the DNA agrees better with TRBJ2-1, so the J call may be wrong. Germline lookup yields CDR1 DFQATT and CDR2 SNEGSKA (reference sequence). The CDR3 has 14 residues. The chain's CDR3 is CSVSGGGGYNEQFF. In DNA form, the CDR3 reads TGCAGTGTTAGCGGAGGGGGCGGGTACAATGAGCAGTTCTTC.

This clonotype was observed at least ten times. The rearrangement links TRBV18 to TRBJ2-4; no clear D gene. From germline, CDR1 is KGHSH and CDR2 LQKENI. The V end was cut by 6 bases, the J end by 5 bases, with 14 bases between. The CDR3 totals 14 residues. Here the CDR3 DNA reads TGTGCCAGCTCCTCCGCCGGGTACCAAAACATTCAGTACTTC. Translating it yields CASSSAGYQNIQYF.

The rearrangement uses TRBV28 and TRBJ1-5; 10 bases are a match to TRBD1. V was pared by 6 bases and J by 2 bases, with 7 bases of the junction left unmatched. The CDR3 has 16 residues. Germline CDR1 MDHEN, CDR2 SYDVKM. The CDR3 DNA reads TGTGCCAGCAGACAGGACAGGGGGATGGGCAATCAGCCCCAGCATTTT. It encodes CASRQDRGMGNQPQHF.